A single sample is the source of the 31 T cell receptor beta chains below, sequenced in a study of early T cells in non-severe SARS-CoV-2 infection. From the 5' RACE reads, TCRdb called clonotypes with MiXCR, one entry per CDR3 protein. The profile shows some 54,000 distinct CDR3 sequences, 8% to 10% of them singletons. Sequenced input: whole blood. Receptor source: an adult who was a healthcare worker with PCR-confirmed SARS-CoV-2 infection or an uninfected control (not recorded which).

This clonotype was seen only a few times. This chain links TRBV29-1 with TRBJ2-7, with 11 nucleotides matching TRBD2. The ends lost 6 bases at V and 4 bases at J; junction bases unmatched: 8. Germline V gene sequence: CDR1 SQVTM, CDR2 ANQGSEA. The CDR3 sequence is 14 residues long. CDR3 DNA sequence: TGCAGCGTCCTTACTAGCGGGAGCGTTTACGAGCAGTACTTC. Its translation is CSVLTSGSVYEQYF.

CDR3 DNA: TGTGCCAGCAGCGTAGGGGGACCCAATGAGCAGTTCTTC. This gives the protein CASSVGGPNEQFF. The chain uses TRBV9 and TRBJ2-1; tentatively, D is TRBD1 or TRBD2 (5 bases each). The germline V gene encodes CDR1 SGDLS and CDR2 YYNGEE. Trimming shortened V by 0 bases and J by 6 bases, and 7 bases separated the two germline ends. This CDR3 is 13 amino acids long.

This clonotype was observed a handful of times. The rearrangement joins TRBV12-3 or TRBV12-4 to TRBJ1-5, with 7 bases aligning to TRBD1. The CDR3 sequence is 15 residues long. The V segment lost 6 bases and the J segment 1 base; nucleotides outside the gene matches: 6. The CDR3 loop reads CASSSGGRSNQPQHF. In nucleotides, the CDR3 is TGTGCCAGCAGCTCAGGGGGTAGGAGCAATCAGCCCCAGCATTTT.

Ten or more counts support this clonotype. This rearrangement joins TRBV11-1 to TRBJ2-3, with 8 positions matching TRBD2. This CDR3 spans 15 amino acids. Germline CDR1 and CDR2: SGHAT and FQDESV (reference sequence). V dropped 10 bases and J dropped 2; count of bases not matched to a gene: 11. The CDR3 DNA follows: TGTGCCACCCAAGAGAGACTAGCGAACACAGATACGCAGTATTTT. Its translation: CATQERLANTDTQYF.

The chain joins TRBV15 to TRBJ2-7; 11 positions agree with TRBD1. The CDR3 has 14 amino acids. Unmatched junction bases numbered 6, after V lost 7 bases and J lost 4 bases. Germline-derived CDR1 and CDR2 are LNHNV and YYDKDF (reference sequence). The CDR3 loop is CATTQDRGLYEQYF. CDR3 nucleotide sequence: TGTGCCACCACCCAGGACAGGGGGCTGTACGAGCAGTACTTC.

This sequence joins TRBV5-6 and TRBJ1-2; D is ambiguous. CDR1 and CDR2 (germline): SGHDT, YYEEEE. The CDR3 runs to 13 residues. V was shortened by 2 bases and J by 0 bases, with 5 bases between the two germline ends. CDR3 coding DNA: TGTGCCAGCAGCTTTGGACCTAACTATGGCTACACCTTC. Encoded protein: CASSFGPNYGYTF.

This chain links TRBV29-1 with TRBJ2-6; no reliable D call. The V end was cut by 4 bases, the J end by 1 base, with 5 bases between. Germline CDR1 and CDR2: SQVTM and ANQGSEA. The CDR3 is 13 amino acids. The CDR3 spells CSVGLSGANVLTF. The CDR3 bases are TGCAGCGTTGGGCTATCTGGGGCCAACGTCCTGACTTTC.

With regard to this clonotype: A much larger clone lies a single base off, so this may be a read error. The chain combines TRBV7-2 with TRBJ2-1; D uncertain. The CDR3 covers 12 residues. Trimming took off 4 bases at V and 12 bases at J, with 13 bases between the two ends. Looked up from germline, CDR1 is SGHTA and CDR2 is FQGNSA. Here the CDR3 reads CASSSSIYVQFF. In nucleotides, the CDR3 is TGTGCCAGCAGCTCTTCTATTTATGTGCAGTTCTTC. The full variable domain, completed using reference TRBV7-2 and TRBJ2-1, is GAGVSQSPSNKVTEKGKDVELRCDPISGHTALYWYRQSLGQGLEFLIYFQGNSAPDKSGLPSDRFSAERTGGSVSTLTIQRTQQEDSAVYLCASSSSIYVQFFGPGTRLTVL.

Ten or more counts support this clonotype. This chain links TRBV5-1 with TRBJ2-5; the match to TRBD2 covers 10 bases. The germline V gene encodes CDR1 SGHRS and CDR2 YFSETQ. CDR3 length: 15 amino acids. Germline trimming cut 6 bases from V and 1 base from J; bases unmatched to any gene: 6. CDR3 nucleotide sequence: TGCGCCAGCAAGCTAGCGGGAGCGATCCAAGAGACCCAGTACTTC. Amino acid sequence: CASKLAGAIQETQYF.

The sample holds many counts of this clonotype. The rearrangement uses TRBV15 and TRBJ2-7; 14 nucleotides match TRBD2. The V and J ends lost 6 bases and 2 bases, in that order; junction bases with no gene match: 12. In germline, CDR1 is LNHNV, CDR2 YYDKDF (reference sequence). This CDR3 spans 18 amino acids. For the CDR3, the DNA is TGTGCCACCAGTCCGGGAGCGGGACTAGCGGGAGCCCCCTACGAGCAGTACTTC. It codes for CATSPGAGLAGAPYEQYF.

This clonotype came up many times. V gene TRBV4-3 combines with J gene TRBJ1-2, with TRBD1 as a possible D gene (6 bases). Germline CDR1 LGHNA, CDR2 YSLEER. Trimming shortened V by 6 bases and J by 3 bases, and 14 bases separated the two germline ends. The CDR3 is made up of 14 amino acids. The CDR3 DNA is TGCGCCAGCAGTTCCGGACAGCCCTACTATGGCTACACCTTC. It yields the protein CASSSGQPYYGYTF.

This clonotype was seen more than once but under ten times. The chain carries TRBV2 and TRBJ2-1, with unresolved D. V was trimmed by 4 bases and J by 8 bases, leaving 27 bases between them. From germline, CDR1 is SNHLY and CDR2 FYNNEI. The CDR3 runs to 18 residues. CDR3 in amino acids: CASSADPFFYPRHYEQFF. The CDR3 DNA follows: TGTGCCAGCAGTGCCGACCCCTTCTTTTACCCCCGACACTATGAGCAGTTCTTC.

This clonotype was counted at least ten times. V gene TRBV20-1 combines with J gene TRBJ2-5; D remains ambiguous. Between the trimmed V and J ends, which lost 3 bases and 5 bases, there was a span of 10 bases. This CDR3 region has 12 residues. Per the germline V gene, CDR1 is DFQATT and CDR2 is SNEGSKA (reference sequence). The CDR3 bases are TGCAGTGCTAGGTTAGGTTATGAGACCCAGTACTTC. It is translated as CSARLGYETQYF.

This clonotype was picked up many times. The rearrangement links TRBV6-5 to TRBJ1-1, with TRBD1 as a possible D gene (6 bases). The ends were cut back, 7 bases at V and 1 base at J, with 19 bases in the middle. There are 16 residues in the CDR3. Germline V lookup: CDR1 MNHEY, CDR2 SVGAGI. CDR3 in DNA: TGTGCCAGCACCCCCGGGGCGGGGGCCGGGAACACTGAAGCTTTCTTT. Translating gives CASTPGAGAGNTEAFF.

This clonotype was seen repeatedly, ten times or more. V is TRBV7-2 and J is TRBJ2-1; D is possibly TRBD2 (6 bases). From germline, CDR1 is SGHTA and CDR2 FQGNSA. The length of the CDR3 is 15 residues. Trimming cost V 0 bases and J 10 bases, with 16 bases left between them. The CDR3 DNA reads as TGTGCCAGCAGCTTAGCTGGACTACAAACAATCGAGCAGTTCTTC. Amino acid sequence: CASSLAGLQTIEQFF. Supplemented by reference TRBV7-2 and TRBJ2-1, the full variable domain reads GAGVSQSPSNKVTEKGKDVELRCDPISGHTALYWYRQSLGQGLEFLIYFQGNSAPDKSGLPSDRFSAERTGGSVSTLTIQRTQQEDSAVYLCASSLAGLQTIEQFFGPGTRLTVL.

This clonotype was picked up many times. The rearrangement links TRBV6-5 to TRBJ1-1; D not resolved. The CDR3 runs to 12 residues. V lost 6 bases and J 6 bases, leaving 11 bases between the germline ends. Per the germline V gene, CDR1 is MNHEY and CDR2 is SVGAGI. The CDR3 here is CASRKGDSEAFF. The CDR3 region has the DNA TGTGCCAGCAGGAAAGGAGATTCTGAAGCTTTCTTT.

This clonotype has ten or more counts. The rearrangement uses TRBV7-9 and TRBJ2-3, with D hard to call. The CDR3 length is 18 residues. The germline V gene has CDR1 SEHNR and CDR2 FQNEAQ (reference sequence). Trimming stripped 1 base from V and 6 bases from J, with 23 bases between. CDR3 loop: CASSLDAMSTDRSDTQYF. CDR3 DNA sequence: TGTGCCAGCAGCTTAGACGCTATGTCGACCGACCGGTCGGATACGCAGTATTTT.

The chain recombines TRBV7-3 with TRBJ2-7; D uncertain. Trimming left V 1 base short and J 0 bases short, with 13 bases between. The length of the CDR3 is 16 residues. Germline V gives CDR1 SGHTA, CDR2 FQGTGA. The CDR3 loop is CASSLMGGKSSYEQYF. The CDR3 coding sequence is TGTGCCAGCAGCTTAATGGGCGGTAAAAGCTCCTACGAGCAGTACTTC.

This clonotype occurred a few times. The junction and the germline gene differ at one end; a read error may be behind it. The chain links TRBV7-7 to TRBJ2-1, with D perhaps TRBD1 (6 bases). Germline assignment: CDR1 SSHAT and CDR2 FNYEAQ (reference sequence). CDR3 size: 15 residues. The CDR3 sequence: CASSSTGSSYNEQFF. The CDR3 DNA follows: TGTGCTAGCAGCTCAACAGGGAGCTCCTACAATGAGCAGTTCTTC.

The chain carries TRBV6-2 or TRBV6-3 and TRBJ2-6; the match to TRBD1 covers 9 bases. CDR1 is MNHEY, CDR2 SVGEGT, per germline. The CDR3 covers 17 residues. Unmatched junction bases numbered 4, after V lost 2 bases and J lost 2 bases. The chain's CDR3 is CASSYDRTGAGANVLTF. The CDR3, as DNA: TGTGCCAGCAGTTACGACCGGACAGGGGCTGGGGCCAACGTCCTGACTTTC.

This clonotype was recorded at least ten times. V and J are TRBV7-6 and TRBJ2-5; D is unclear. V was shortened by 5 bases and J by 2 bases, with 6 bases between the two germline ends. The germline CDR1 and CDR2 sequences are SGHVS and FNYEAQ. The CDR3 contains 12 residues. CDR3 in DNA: TGTGCCAGCAGCCCCCGTCAAGAGACCCAGTACTTC. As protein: CASSPRQETQYF. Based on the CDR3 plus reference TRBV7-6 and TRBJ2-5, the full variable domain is GAGVSQSPRYKVTKRGQDVALRCDPISGHVSLYWYRQALGQGPEFLTYFNYEAQQDKSGLPNDRFSAERPEGSISTLTIQRTEQRDSAMYRCASSPRQETQYFGPGTRLLVL.

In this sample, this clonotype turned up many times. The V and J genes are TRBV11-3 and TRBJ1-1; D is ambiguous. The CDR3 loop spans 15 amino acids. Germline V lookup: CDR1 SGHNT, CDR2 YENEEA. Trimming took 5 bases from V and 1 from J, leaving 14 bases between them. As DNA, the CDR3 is TGTGCCAGCAGCCTCCGCCGGGTCCAGAACACTGAAGCTTTCTTT. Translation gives CASSLRRVQNTEAFF.

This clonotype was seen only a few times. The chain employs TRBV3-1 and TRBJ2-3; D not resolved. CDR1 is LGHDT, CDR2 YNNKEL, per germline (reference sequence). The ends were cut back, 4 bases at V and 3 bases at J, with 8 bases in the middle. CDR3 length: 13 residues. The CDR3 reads CASSPVGTDTQYF. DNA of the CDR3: TGTGCCAGCAGCCCTGTGGGAACAGATACGCAGTATTTT.

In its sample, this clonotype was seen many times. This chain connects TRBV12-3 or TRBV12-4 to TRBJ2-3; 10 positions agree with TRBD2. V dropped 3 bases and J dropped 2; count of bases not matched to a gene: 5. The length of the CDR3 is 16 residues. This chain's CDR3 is CASSLLGLAFTDTQYF. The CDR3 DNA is TGTGCCAGCAGTTTGTTGGGACTAGCGTTCACAGATACGCAGTATTTT.

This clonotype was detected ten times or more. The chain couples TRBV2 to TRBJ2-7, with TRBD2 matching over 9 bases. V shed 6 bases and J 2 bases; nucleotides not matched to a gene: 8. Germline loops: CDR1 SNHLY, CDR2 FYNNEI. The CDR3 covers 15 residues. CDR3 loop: CASRATSGRTYEQYF. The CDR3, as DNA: TGTGCCAGCAGAGCTACTAGCGGGCGTACCTACGAGCAGTACTTC. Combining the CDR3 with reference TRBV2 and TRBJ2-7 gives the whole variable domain EPEVTQTPSHQVTQMGQEVILRCVPISNHLYFYWYRQILGQKVEFLVSFYNNEISEKSEIFDDQFSVERPDGSNFTLKIRSTKLEDSAMYFCASRATSGRTYEQYFGPGTRLTVT.

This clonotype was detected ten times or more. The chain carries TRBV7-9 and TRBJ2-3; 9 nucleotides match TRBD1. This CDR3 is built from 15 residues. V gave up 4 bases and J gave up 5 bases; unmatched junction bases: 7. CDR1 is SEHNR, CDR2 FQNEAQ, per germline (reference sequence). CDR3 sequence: CASSWGQGSGDTQYF. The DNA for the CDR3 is TGTGCCAGCAGCTGGGGACAGGGTAGCGGAGATACGCAGTATTTT.

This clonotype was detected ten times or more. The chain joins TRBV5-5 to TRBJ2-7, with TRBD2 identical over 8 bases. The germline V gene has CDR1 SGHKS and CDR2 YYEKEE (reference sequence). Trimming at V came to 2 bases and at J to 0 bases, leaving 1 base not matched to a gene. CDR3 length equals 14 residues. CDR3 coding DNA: TGTGCCAGCAGCTTCACTAGCGGCTCCTACGAGCAGTACTTC. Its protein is CASSFTSGSYEQYF.

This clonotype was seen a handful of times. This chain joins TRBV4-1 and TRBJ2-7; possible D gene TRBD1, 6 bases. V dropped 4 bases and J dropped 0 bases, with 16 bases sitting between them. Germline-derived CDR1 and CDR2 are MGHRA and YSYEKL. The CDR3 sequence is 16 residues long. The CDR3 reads CASSLLADSNSYEQYF. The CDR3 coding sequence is TGCGCCAGCAGCCTCTTGGCGGACAGCAACTCCTACGAGCAGTACTTC.

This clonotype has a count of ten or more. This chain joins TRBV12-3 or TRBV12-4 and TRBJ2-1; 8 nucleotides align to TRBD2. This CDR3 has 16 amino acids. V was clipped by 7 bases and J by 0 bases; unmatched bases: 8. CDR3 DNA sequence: TGTGCCAGCACCGAGCAGCGGGGGAGCTCCTACAATGAGCAGTTCTTC. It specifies CASTEQRGSSYNEQFF.

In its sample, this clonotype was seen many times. As DNA, the CDR3 is TGCAGTGCTAGACCACAGGGGAACACTGAAGCTTTCTTT. Residues: CSARPQGNTEAFF. The chain recombines TRBV20-1 with TRBJ1-1; D possibly corresponds to TRBD1 (6 bases). The V gene lost 2 bases and the J gene lost 1 base, with 8 bases spanning the gap. The CDR3 runs 13 residues. Germline assignment: CDR1 DFQATT and CDR2 SNEGSKA (reference sequence).

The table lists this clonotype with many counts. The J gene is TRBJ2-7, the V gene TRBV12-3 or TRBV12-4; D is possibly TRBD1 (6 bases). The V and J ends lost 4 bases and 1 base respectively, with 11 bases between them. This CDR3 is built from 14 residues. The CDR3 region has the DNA TGTGCCAGCAGTTCACACCAGGGGTCCTACGAGCAGTACTTC. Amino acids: CASSSHQGSYEQYF.